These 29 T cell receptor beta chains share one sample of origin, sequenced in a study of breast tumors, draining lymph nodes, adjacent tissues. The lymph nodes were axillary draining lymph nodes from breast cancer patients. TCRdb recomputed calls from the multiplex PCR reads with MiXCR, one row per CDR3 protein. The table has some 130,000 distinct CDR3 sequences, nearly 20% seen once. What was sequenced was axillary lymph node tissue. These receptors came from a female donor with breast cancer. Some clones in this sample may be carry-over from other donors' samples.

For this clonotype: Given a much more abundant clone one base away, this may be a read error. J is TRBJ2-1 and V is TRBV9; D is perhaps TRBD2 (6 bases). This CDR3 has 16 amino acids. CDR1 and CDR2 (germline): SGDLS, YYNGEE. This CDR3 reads CASSPMASSEDNEQSF. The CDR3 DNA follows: TGTGCCAGCAGCCCAATGGCGTCTAGCGAAGACAATGAGCAGTCCTTC.

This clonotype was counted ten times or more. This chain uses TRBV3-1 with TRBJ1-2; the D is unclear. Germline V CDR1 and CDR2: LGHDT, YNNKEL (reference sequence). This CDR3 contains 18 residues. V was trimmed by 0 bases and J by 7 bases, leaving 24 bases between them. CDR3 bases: TGTGCCAGCAGCCAAGATACATACTCGGTGTCCATTTCCGGTGGCTACACCTTC. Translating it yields CASSQDTYSVSISGGYTF.

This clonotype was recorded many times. The CDR3 DNA is TGTGCCAGCAGAAAACAGGGAGTCACCTACAATGAGCAGTTCTTC. Protein sequence: CASRKQGVTYNEQFF. The V and J genes are TRBV6-5 and TRBJ2-1; D is perhaps TRBD1 (6 bases). This CDR3 region has 15 residues. V dropped 6 bases and J dropped 2 bases, with 14 bases sitting between them. Germline V gene data show CDR1 as MNHEY and CDR2 as SVGAGI.

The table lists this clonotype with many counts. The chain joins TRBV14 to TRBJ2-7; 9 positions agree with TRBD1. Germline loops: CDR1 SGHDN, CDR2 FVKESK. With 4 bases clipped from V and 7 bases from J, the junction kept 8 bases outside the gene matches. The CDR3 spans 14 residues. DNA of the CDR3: TGTGCCAGCAGCCCCCGGGACAGGGATCGGGAGCAGTACTTC. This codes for CASSPRDRDREQYF. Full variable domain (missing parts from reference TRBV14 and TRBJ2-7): EAGVTQFPSHSVIEKGQTVTLRCDPISGHDNLYWYRRVMGKEIKFLLHFVKESKQDESGMPNNRFLAERTGGTYSTLKVQPAELEDSGVYFCASSPRDRDREQYFGPGTRLTVT.

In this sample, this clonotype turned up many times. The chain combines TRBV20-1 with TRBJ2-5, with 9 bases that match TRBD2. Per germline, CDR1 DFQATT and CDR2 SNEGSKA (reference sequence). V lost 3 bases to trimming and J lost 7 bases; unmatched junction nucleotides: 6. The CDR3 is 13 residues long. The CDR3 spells CSASGGGVVTQYF. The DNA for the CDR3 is TGCAGTGCTAGCGGCGGGGGGGTTGTGACCCAGTACTTC.

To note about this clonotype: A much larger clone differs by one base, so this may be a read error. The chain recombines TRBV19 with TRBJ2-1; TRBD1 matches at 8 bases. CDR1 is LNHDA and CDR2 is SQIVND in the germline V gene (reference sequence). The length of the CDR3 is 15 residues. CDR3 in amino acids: CASSIRTGRGDEQSF. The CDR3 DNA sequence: TGTGCCAGTAGTATAAGGACAGGGAGAGGGGATGAGCAGTCCTTC.

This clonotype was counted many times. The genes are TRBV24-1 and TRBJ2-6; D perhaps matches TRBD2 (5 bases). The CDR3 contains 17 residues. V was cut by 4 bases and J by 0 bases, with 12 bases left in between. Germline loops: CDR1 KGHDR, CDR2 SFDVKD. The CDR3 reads CATSEGRKYSGANVLTF. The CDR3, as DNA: TGTGCCACCAGTGAGGGGAGAAAATACTCTGGGGCCAACGTCCTGACTTTC.

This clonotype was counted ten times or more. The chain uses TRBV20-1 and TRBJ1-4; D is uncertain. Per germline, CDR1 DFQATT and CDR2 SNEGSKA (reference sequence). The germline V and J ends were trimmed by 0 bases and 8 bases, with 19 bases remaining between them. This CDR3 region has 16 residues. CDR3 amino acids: CSARDWVSGTAEKLFF. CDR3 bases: TGCAGTGCTAGAGATTGGGTAAGCGGAACAGCGGAAAAACTGTTTTTT.

This chain's CDR3 is CASSYSPGEDTQYF. As DNA, the CDR3 is TGTGCCAGCAGTTACTCCCCCGGGGAGGATACGCAGTATTTT. The chain carries TRBV6-2 or TRBV6-3 and TRBJ2-3, with D tentatively TRBD2 (5 bases). V shed 0 bases and J shed 6 bases, with 10 bases lying between them. The CDR3 runs to 14 residues. Germline V gives CDR1 MNHEY, CDR2 SVGEGT.

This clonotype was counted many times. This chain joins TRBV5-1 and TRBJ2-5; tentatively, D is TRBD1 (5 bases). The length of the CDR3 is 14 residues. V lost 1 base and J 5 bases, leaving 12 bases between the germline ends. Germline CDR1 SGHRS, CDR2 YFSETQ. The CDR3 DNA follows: TGCGCCAGCAGCTTGCAGGGTAATTCGGAGACCCAGTACTTC. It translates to CASSLQGNSETQYF.

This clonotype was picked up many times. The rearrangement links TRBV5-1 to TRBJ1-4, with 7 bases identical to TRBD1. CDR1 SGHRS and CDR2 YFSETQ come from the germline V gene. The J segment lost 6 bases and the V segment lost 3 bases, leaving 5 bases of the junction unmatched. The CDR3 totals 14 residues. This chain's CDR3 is CASSSSGGYEKLFF. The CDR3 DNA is TGCGCCAGCAGCTCCTCAGGGGGGTATGAAAAACTGTTTTTT.

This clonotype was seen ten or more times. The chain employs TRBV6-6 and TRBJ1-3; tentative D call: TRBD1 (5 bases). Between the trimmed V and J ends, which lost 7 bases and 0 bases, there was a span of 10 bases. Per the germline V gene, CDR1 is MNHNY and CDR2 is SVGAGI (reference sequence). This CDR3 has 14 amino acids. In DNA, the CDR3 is TGTGCCAGCACCCGGGACGGCTCTGGAAACACCATATATTTT. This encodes CASTRDGSGNTIYF.

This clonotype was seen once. CDR3 nucleotides: TGTGCCAGCAGCCAAGACCCCCTAATAGTAGGGGGCACAGATACGCAGTATTTT. Its translation: CASSQDPLIVGGTDTQYF. The V gene is TRBV3-2, the J gene TRBJ2-3; the listed D gene, TRBD1, was not tested against the DNA. TRBV3-2 is given as a pseudogene. This CDR3 is 18 amino acids long.

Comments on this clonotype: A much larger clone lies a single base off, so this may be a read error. The CDR3 coding sequence is TGTGCCAGCGGCCTAGCATTTGCGAGCTCCTACAATGAGCAGTTCTTC. It encodes CASGLAFASSYNEQFF. The chain uses TRBV7-2 and TRBJ2-1; D might be TRBD2 (5 bases). This CDR3 comprises 16 residues. With 8 bases removed from V and 0 bases from J, the gap between germline ends came to 17 bases. Germline CDR1 SGHTA, CDR2 FQGNSA. The whole variable domain, remainder taken from reference TRBV7-2 and TRBJ2-1, is GAGVSQSPSNKVTEKGKDVELRCDPISGHTALYWYRQSLGQGLEFLIYFQGNSAPDKSGLPSDRFSAERTGGSVSTLTIQRTQQEDSAVYLCASGLAFASSYNEQFFGPGTRLTVL.

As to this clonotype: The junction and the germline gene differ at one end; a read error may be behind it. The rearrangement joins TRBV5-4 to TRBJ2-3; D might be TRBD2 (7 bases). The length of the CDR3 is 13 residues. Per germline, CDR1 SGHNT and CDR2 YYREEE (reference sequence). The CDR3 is CASSSSPDQGRDF. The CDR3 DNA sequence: TGTGCCAGCAGCTCGAGCCCGGACCAGGGGAGGGATTTT.

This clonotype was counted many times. CDR3 region: CASSSPRGGRQFF. In DNA form, the CDR3 reads TGTGCCAGCAGTTCCCCCCGAGGGGGCAGGCAGTTCTTC. The chain is built from TRBV6-5 and TRBJ2-1; 7 bases are a match to TRBD1. The CDR3 totals 13 residues. Germline lookup yields CDR1 MNHEY and CDR2 SVGAGI. Unmatched junction bases numbered 9, after V lost 4 bases and J lost 12 bases.

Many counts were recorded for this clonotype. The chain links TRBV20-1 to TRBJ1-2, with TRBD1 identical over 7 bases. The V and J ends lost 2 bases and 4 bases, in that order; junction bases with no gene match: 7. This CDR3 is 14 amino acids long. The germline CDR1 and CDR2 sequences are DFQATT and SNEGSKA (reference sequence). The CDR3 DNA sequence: TGCAGTGCTAGACCTCAGGGGACAGTCTATGGCTACACCTTC. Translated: CSARPQGTVYGYTF.

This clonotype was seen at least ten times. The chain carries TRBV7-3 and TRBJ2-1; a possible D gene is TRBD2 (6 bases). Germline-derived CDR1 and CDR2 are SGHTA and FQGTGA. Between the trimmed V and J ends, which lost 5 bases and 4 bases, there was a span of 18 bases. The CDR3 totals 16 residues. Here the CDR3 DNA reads TGTGCCAGCAGCCAGGGCGGGGTGTCCCGGTACAATGAGCAGTTCTTC. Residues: CASSQGGVSRYNEQFF.

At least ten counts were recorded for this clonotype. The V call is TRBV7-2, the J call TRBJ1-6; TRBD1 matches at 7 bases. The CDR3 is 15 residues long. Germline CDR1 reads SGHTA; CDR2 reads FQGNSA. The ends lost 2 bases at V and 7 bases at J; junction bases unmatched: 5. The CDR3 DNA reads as TGTGCCAGCAGCTTACGCCGGGACAGAAATTCACCCCTCCACTTT. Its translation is CASSLRRDRNSPLHF.

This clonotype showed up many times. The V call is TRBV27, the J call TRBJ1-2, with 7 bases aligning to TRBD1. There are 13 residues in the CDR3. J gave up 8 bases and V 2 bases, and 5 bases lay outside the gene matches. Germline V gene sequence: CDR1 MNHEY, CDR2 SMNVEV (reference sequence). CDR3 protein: CASSLGTGEGYTF. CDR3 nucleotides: TGTGCCAGCAGTTTAGGTACAGGGGAAGGCTACACCTTC.

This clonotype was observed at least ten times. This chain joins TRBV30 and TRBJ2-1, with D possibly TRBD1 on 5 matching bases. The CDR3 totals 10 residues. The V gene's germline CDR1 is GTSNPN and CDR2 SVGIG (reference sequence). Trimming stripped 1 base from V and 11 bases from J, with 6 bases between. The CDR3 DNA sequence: TGTGCCTGGAGTGGACAGCAGCAGTTCTTC. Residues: CAWSGQQQFF.

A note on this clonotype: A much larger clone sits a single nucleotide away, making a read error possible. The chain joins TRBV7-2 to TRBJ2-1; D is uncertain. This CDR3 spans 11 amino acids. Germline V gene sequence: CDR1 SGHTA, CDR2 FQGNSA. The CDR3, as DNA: TGTGCCAGCAGCTTCTCGGTTGAGCAGTCCTTC. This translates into CASSFSVEQSF.

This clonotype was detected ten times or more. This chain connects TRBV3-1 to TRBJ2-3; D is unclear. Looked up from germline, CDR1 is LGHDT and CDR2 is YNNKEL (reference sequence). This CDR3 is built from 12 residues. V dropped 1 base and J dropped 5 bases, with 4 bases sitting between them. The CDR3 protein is CASSQVIDTQYF. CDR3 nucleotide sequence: TGTGCCAGCAGCCAAGTGATAGATACGCAGTATTTT.

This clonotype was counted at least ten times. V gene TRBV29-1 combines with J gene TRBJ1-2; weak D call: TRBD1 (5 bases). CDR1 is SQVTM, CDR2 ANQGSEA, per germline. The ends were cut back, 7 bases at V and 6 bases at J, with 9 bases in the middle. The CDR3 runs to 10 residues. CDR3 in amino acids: CSGLGDGYTF. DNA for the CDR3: TGCAGCGGGCTGGGGGATGGCTACACCTTC.

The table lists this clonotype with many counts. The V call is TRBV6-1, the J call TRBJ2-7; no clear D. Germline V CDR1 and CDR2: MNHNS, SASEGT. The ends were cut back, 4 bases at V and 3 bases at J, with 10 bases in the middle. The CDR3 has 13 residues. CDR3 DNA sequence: TGTGCCAGCAGTGTCTCCTCCTACTACGAGCAGTACTTC. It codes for CASSVSSYYEQYF.

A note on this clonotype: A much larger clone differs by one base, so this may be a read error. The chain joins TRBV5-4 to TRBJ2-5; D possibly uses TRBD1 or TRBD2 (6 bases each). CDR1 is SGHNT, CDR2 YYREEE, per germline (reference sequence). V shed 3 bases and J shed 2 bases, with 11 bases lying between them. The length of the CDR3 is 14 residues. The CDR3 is CASSWGGTQETQYF. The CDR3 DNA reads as TGTGCCAGCAGCTGGGGCGGGACACAAGAGACCCAGTACTTC. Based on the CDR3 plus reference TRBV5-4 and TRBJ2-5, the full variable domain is ETGVTQSPTHLIKTRGQQVTLRCSSQSGHNTVSWYQQALGQGPQFIFQYYREEENGRGNFPPRFSGLQFPNYSSELNVNALELDDSALYLCASSWGGTQETQYFGPGTRLLVL.

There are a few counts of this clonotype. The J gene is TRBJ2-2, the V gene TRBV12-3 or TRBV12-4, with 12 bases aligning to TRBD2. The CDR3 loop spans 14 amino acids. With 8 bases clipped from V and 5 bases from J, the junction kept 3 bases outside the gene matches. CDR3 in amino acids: CASRGTSGTGELFF. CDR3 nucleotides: TGTGCCAGCCGCGGGACTAGCGGGACCGGGGAGCTGTTTTTT.

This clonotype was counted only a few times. The CDR3 sequence: CAIADRENTEAFF. As DNA, the CDR3 is TGTGCCATCGCCGACAGGGAGAACACTGAAGCTTTCTTT. This chain links TRBV10-3 with TRBJ1-1; TRBD1 matches at 7 bases. J gave up 1 base and V 8 bases, and 4 bases lay outside the gene matches. Looked up from germline, CDR1 is ENHRY and CDR2 is SYGVKD. CDR3 length: 13 residues.

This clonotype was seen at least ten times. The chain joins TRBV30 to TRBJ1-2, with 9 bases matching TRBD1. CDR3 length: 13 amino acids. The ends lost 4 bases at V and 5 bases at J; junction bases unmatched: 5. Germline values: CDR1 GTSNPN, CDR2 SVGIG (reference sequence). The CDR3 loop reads CAWNPGQGYGYTF. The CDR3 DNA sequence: TGTGCCTGGAATCCGGGACAGGGATATGGCTACACCTTC.